Following are 24 T cell receptor beta chains from one sample sequenced in a study of identical twins. TCRdb used MiXCR to reprocess the 5' RACE reads, holding one entry per CDR3 protein. Of 420,000 or so distinct CDR3 sequences listed, about a fifth are singletons. Sequencing input: naive T cells sorted from blood. These receptor sequences come from a man aged 45 to 65 in good health.

The rearrangement links TRBV5-1 to TRBJ2-7; no clear D gene. The germline V gene encodes CDR1 SGHRS and CDR2 YFSETQ. V was shortened by 0 bases and J by 3 bases, with 13 bases between the two germline ends. The CDR3 is made up of 15 amino acids. The CDR3 DNA sequence: TGCGCCAGCAGCTTGGGGCCCGGACCCCGCTACGAGCAGTACTTC. This translates into CASSLGPGPRYEQYF.

This clonotype was seen only a few times. This chain links TRBV15 with TRBJ2-3; D might be TRBD1 (5 bases). Germline V gene sequence: CDR1 LNHNV, CDR2 YYDKDF (reference sequence). This CDR3 region has 14 residues. The V gene lost 3 bases and the J gene lost 4 bases, with 11 bases spanning the gap. CDR3: CATSSPGRSDTQYF. In DNA form, the CDR3 reads TGTGCCACCAGCAGCCCAGGGCGCTCAGATACGCAGTATTTT.

This clonotype was detected a few times. This chain uses TRBV7-2 with TRBJ2-3, with 7 bases identical to TRBD2. The CDR3 sequence is 18 residues long. Looked up from germline, CDR1 is SGHTA and CDR2 is FQGNSA. The V segment lost 0 bases and the J segment 3 bases; nucleotides outside the gene matches: 12. The CDR3 nucleotides read TGTGCCAGCAGCTTAGCGGGGCGGGGAGGGAGGAGGACAGATACGCAGTATTTT. Residues: CASSLAGRGGRRTDTQYF.

The chain recombines TRBV29-1 with TRBJ2-5, with TRBD1 matching over 7 bases. J was trimmed by 2 bases and V by 6 bases; bases with no gene match: 12. The CDR3 has 15 amino acids. Germline values: CDR1 SQVTM, CDR2 ANQGSEA. The chain's CDR3 is CSVPLGTDPQETQYF. CDR3 DNA sequence: TGCAGCGTCCCATTGGGGACAGACCCACAAGAGACCCAGTACTTC.

The rearrangement uses TRBV6-2 or TRBV6-3 and TRBJ2-7, with D possibly being TRBD1 (5 bases). Germline loops: CDR1 MNHEY, CDR2 SVGEGT. The ends were cut back, 2 bases at V and 2 bases at J, with 10 bases in the middle. The CDR3 sequence is 14 residues long. The CDR3 reads CASSYLDTTYEQYF. The CDR3 bases are TGTGCCAGCAGTTACCTGGACACCACCTACGAGCAGTACTTC.

This clonotype was picked up a small number of times. This chain connects TRBV7-2 to TRBJ2-7; 8 nucleotides align to TRBD1. The CDR3 loop spans 15 amino acids. With V trimmed by 1 base and J by 4 bases, 6 bases remained unmatched. Germline values: CDR1 SGHTA, CDR2 FQGNSA. The CDR3 sequence: CASSLGPGQDYEQYF. Written as DNA, the CDR3 is TGTGCCAGCAGCTTAGGCCCGGGACAGGATTACGAGCAGTACTTC.

This clonotype was counted only a few times. This chain uses TRBV6-1 with TRBJ2-1; 8 positions match TRBD2. Germline V gene sequence: CDR1 MNHNS, CDR2 SASEGT. The CDR3 is made up of 16 amino acids. V trimming: 5 bases; J trimming: 0 bases; junction bases outside the gene matches: 6. The CDR3 spells CASSLFSGSSYNEQFF. Here the CDR3 DNA reads TGTGCCAGCAGTCTTTTCAGCGGGAGCTCCTACAATGAGCAGTTCTTC.

J is TRBJ1-5 and V is TRBV28, with unresolved D. CDR3 length equals 15 residues. Deletions cut 3 bases from V and 0 bases from J, with 9 bases between. Looked up from germline, CDR1 is MDHEN and CDR2 is SYDVKM. The CDR3 spells CASSFPFRSNQPQHF. For the CDR3, the DNA is TGTGCCAGCAGTTTTCCCTTCCGTAGCAATCAGCCCCAGCATTTT.

This chain joins TRBV24-1 and TRBJ2-3, with D perhaps matching TRBD1 (6 bases). This CDR3 region has 16 residues. Germline V gene sequence: CDR1 KGHDR, CDR2 SFDVKD. V was pared by 0 bases and J by 2 bases, with 11 bases between. DNA for the CDR3: TGTGCCACCAGTGATTTGACAGGGTCCGACACAGATACGCAGTATTTT. It translates to CATSDLTGSDTDTQYF.

The V call is TRBV12-3 or TRBV12-4, the J call TRBJ1-4; unclear D gene. Between the trimmed V and J ends, which lost 3 bases and 4 bases, there was a span of 9 bases. This CDR3 has 14 amino acids. The CDR3 bases are TGTGCCAGCAGTTTTCTCCCGAATAATGAAAAACTGTTTTTT. Amino acids: CASSFLPNNEKLFF.

This clonotype occurred a few times. The chain couples TRBV10-3 to TRBJ2-7; 10 positions match TRBD1. The J segment lost 2 bases and the V segment lost 3 bases, leaving 4 bases of the junction unmatched. The CDR3 consists of 15 residues. Per the germline V gene, CDR1 is ENHRY and CDR2 is SYGVKD. The DNA of the CDR3 is TGTGCCATCAGTGATCGGACAGGGGGAACCTACGAGCAGTACTTC. Protein: CAISDRTGGTYEQYF.

The chain recombines TRBV7-2 with TRBJ1-1, with a weak D call TRBD1 (6 bases). Trimming removed 3 bases at V and 4 bases at J, with 12 bases between. The CDR3 extends over 14 amino acids. Germline-derived CDR1 and CDR2 are SGHTA and FQGNSA. DNA for the CDR3: TGTGCCAGCAGCTTTTCCACAGGGCCCACTGAAGCTTTCTTT. Amino acids: CASSFSTGPTEAFF.

This clonotype has more than one count but fewer than ten. The genes are TRBV28 and TRBJ1-5; D ambiguous. The CDR3 extends over 13 amino acids. Trimming took 5 bases from V and 2 from J, leaving 7 bases between them. The germline CDR1 and CDR2 sequences are MDHEN and SYDVKM. In DNA, the CDR3 is TGTGCCAGCAGTCAAGGCCGCAATCAGCCCCAGCATTTT. Protein product: CASSQGRNQPQHF.

The J gene is TRBJ2-1, the V gene TRBV6-2 or TRBV6-3; 10 nucleotides align to TRBD2. This CDR3 comprises 15 residues. Germline values: CDR1 MNHEY, CDR2 SVGEGT. Trimming cost V 6 bases and J 7 bases; bases outside gene matches: 9. Here the CDR3 reads CASRTSGTKGNEQFF. The CDR3 nucleotides are TGTGCCAGCAGAACTAGCGGGACGAAAGGGAATGAGCAGTTCTTC.

This clonotype was seen more than once but under ten times. The genes are TRBV20-1 and TRBJ1-1; D perhaps matches TRBD1 (6 bases). This CDR3 spans 14 amino acids. Between the trimmed V and J ends, which lost 2 bases and 1 base, there was a span of 11 bases. Looked up from germline, CDR1 is DFQATT and CDR2 is SNEGSKA (reference sequence). The CDR3 reads CSARQGGKNTEAFF. The CDR3 bases are TGCAGTGCTAGACAAGGGGGGAAGAACACTGAAGCTTTCTTT.

Here the CDR3 DNA reads TGTGCCAGCAGCCCCACTCCACAGGGTTCCTATGGCTACACCTTC. This gives the protein CASSPTPQGSYGYTF. The chain uses TRBV9 and TRBJ1-2; TRBD1 might be the D (6 bases). Germline assignment: CDR1 SGDLS and CDR2 YYNGEE. V shed 4 bases and J shed 4 bases, with 17 bases lying between them. The CDR3 is 15 amino acids.

This chain connects TRBV25-1 to TRBJ2-2; no definite D call. CDR3 length: 13 residues. Germline CDR1 reads MGHDK; CDR2 reads SYGVNS. V was trimmed by 1 base and J by 6 bases, leaving 6 bases between them. In DNA form, the CDR3 reads TGTGCCAGCAGTGAATCGGTCTCCGGGGAGCTGTTTTTT. Protein sequence: CASSESVSGELFF.

This clonotype was picked up many times. The chain recombines TRBV18 with TRBJ1-4; 7 bases agree with TRBD1. The junction had 8 bases not matched to a gene; V was cut back by 8 bases and J by 5 bases. Looked up from germline, CDR1 is KGHSH and CDR2 is LQKENI. CDR3 length: 14 amino acids. CDR3 coding DNA: TGTGCCAGCACGGTACAGGGGACCAATGAAAAACTGTTTTTT. Amino acids: CASTVQGTNEKLFF.

V usage is TRBV5-1 and J usage is TRBJ1-1, with 9 bases aligning to TRBD1. Germline V CDR1 and CDR2: SGHRS, YFSETQ. The CDR3 has 14 residues. The junction had 5 bases not matched to a gene; V was cut back by 4 bases and J by 4 bases. The CDR3 nucleotides read TGCGCCAGCAGCCAAGGACAGGGGATCACTGAAGCTTTCTTT. Residues: CASSQGQGITEAFF.

The chain carries TRBV6-2 or TRBV6-3 and TRBJ1-5, with D hard to call. The CDR3 covers 16 residues. Trimming left V 2 bases short and J 5 bases short, with 16 bases between. CDR1 and CDR2 (germline): MNHEY, SVGEGT. The CDR3 coding sequence is TGTGCCAGCAGTTACGGGTCCCAAAGGGTACATCAGCCCCAGCATTTT. It codes for CASSYGSQRVHQPQHF.

This clonotype was found many times. The V and J genes are TRBV12-3 or TRBV12-4 and TRBJ2-7; 8 positions match TRBD2. The CDR3 has 17 residues. V shed 1 base, J shed 2 bases, and the junction held 10 bases outside the gene matches. This chain's CDR3 is CASSLGYGGGPTYEQYF. The CDR3 coding sequence is TGTGCCAGCAGTTTAGGCTATGGCGGGGGGCCCACCTACGAGCAGTACTTC.

The chain carries TRBV20-1 and TRBJ2-1, with 8 positions matching TRBD2. In germline, CDR1 is DFQATT, CDR2 SNEGSKA (reference sequence). V shed 3 bases, J shed 6 bases, and the junction held 7 bases outside the gene matches. There are 14 residues in the CDR3. The CDR3 DNA is TGCAGTGCTAGCGGACGGGGGGGCCGCAATGAGCAGTTCTTC. Protein sequence: CSASGRGGRNEQFF.

The V and J genes are TRBV9 and TRBJ2-7; D not certain. The germline gives CDR1 SGDLS, CDR2 YYNGEE. This CDR3 is built from 15 residues. Trimming pared 0 bases from V and 2 bases from J, leaving 12 bases between. CDR3 DNA sequence: TGTGCCAGCAGCGTAGATGCGAATAGGGCCTACGAGCAGTACTTC. This sequence encodes CASSVDANRAYEQYF.

The chain couples TRBV12-3 or TRBV12-4 to TRBJ2-1; D might be TRBD2 (5 bases). The CDR3 is made up of 13 amino acids. Trimming took off 3 bases at V and 6 bases at J, with 9 bases between the two ends. CDR3 nucleotides: TGTGCCAGCAGTTTCCGGGAACTCAATGAGCAGTTCTTC. Translated, it gives CASSFRELNEQFF.